This T cell receptor beta chain was captured by sequencing in a study of blood T cell repertoires in COVID-19. Across the whole study: The samples span acute and convalescent COVID-19 from the United States, Italy and Spain. Sources were T cells, B-cell-depleted T cells, or PBMCs; the material itself was cDNA or gDNA.

Per the authors' pipeline: Amplification from reference gene primers served as the basis for estimated nucleated cell counts. The table came from immunoSEQ multiplex PCR; TCRdb's copy has only in-frame clones and leaves some out. V and J calls plus clone size are reproduced from that table; the DNA served to infer D and trimming. Of 100,000 to 150,000 clones listed, around 90% were seen once; the top ten hold around 2.1%. This CDR3 is 13 amino acids long. In germline, CDR1 is SSHAT, CDR2 FNYEAQ (reference sequence). Trimming left V 5 bases short and J 6 bases short, with 14 bases between. A Seattle source enrolled patients during active infection and followed them longitudinally.

The sequencing input was peripheral blood. The genes are TRBV7-7 and TRBJ2-7; D remains ambiguous. The sequence derives from a man in his forties or fifties with COVID-19, enrolled during active disease. In DNA, the CDR3 is TGTGCCAGCAGCCCAACTGCGTCAGGCGAGCAGTACTTC. It yields the protein CASSPTASGEQYF.